This T cell receptor (beta chain) comes out of a study of early T cells in non-severe SARS-CoV-2 infection (dated by TCRdb to the early 2020s). With regard to the full study: Because TCR sequencing was done on bulk RNA from unsorted whole blood, the alpha and beta chains could not be paired. General conclusions and limits of the study: VDJdb matching was skewed toward anti-spike CD8 responses and likely underestimated virus-specific expansions, missing private and CD4 specificities.

The study was a case-control design nested within a healthcare worker cohort in London, UK, with weekly nasopharyngeal swab PCR tests and blood sampling. Between 23 and 31 March 2020, the week of the UK lockdown, healthcare workers were enrolled and then followed up weekly for as long as 16 weeks. The junction shows trimming of 4 bases on V and 4 bases on J, plus 13 bases between the germline ends. Via the germline V gene, CDR1 is SQVTM and CDR2 ANQGSEA. Inclusive of the bounding cysteine and phenylalanine, the CDR3 is 13 residues long. Solely the CDR3 DNA is kept, with 39 bases framed from the first base. This clonotype was counted at least ten times. The antigen it recognizes is unknown. Per-base qualities were not stored, and no clone one base away is much larger. Library prep was done by 5' RACE. For sequencing, a NextSeq 500 was employed. In the TCR library protocol, unique molecular identifiers were attached to individual cDNA molecules to correct for PCR bias and sequencing error. Both TCR alpha and beta chains were sequenced, and tight co-correlation was observed between alpha and beta sequence abundances in each sample. On the authors' methods: Decombinator V4 was used to annotate TCR sequences for V gene, J gene and CDR3. TCRs were defined as expanded if a significant change between any two time points was detected under a Poisson model with p below 0.0001. TCR abundances were normalised to the total number of TCRs sequenced per sample and were expressed as counts per million. MAIT TCRs were defined by TRAV1-2 paired with TRAJ12, TRAJ20 or TRAJ33, and iNKT TCRs by TRAV10 paired with TRAJ18. VDJdb, accessed 1 November 2021, was searched for CMV, EBV and SARS-CoV-2 annotated TCRs, with TCRs annotated for multiple antigens excluded. The public reads were reprocessed in TCRdb via fastp at Q25 and MiXCR, keeping in-frame beta chains. Entries are consolidated by CDR3 protein sequence, retaining the most common genes and DNA. These V and J calls rely on TCRdb rather than the paper's analysis. The table for this sample lists fewer than 80,000 distinct CDR3 sequences; 12% of them were counted only once. Of the sample, roughly 1.2% falls within the top ten clones.

The clonotype was recovered from an adult who was a healthcare worker with PCR-confirmed SARS-CoV-2 infection or an uninfected control (not recorded which). The donor label of this sample is uncertain. The input for sequencing was whole blood, taken at baseline. This sequence uses TRBV29-1 and TRBJ2-5, with TRBD1 as a weak D call on 5 bases. The CDR3 in this case is CSVGQTEAETQYF. The DNA reads TGCAGCGTTGGGCAGACAGAGGCAGAGACCCAGTACTTC.